This T cell receptor beta chain was captured by sequencing in a study of blood T cell repertoires in COVID-19. Across the whole study: Collection of acute and convalescent COVID-19 samples took place in the United States, Italy and Spain.

As handled by the study authors: Amplification of reference gene primers provided the estimated nucleated cell counts. Assay used: immunoSEQ multiplex PCR; TCRdb lists only in-frame clones, some missing. The DNA gave D and trimming, while V, J and clone size come from that table. The top ten clones hold roughly 4.6% of a sample with 95,000 to 110,000 clones, about 89% of them seen once. This TCR was recovered from a man in his forties with active or convalescent COVID-19. Sequenced sample: peripheral blood.

In DNA, the CDR3 is TGTGCCAGCAGTCTCGGACAGGGTGAGGGAAACACCATATATTTT. Protein sequence: CASSLGQGEGNTIYF. The genes are TRBV27 and TRBJ1-3; 8 nucleotides match TRBD1. Germline V gives CDR1 MNHEY, CDR2 SMNVEV (reference sequence). The J segment lost 4 bases and the V segment lost 5 bases, leaving 7 bases of the junction unmatched. CDR3 size: 15 residues.